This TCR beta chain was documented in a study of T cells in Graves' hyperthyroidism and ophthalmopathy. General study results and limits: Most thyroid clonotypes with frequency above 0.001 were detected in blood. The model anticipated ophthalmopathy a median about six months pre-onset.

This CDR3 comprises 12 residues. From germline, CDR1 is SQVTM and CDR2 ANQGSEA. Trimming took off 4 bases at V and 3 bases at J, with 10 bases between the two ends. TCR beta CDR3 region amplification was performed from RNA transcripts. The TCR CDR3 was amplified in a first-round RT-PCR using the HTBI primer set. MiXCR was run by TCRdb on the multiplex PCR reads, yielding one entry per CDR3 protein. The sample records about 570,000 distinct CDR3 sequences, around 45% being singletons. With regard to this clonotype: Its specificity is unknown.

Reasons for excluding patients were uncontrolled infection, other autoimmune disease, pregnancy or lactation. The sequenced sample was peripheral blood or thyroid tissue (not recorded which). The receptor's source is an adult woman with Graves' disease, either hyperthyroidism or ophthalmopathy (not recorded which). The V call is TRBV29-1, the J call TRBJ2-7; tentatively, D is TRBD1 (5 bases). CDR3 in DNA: TGCAGCGTTGCGGCGGACAACTACGAGCAGTACTTC. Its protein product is CSVAADNYEQYF.